These T cell receptor beta chains were read from a single sample in a study of cytomegalovirus exposure and HLA in healthy donors. Some clones are missing from TCRdb's copy, which holds only in-frame ones; the method was immunoSEQ multiplex PCR. The data contain around 80,000 clones, under 65% of them singletons. The sequencing sample was made of PBMCs. These receptors were obtained from a male donor in good health and CMV-seropositive. Each CDR3 is given with its conserved first and last residue. A D gene is named only where the DNA matches it firmly.

d_call v_call cdr3_aa
- TRBV6-5 CASSLYYNLNQPQHF
TRBD2 TRBV5-4 CASSPKSGGSHDEQFF
TRBD1 TRBV9 CASSVGSGDRTNTGELFF
TRBD2 TRBV19 CASSYTSGSYNEQFF
- TRBV25-1 CASSLQGPGGAVEQYF
- TRBV28 CASTIQGRGYGYTF
- TRBV30 CAWTDWGLGYPF
- TRBV2 CASSESLLTGINNSPLHF
- TRBV28 CASSSQGLRNEKLFF
- TRBV19 CASSINGQRGYTF
TRBD2 TRBV27 CASSPDLAGGPSYEQYF
TRBD1 TRBV30 CAWSVQQGGNSPLHF
- TRBV11-1 CASSRSGSNEKLFF
TRBD2 TRBV6-5 CASSYGASGAGEQYF
TRBD1 TRBV11-2 CASSWGQNYGYTF
- TRBV30 CAWSLTNIAKNIQYF
TRBD2 TRBV29-1 CSVALAGGVYEQYF
- TRBV2 CASGGDGGNQPQHF
- TRBV15 CATSREGKGVQYNEQFF
- TRBV27 CASSVGRLNTGELFF
- TRBV10-3 CAISEYRDQDYTF
- TRBV5-1 CASSLVPLGDLFYNEQFF
TRBD1 TRBV5-1 CASSTAGTGMTEAFF
- TRBV7-9 CASSPIQGSTEAFF
- TRBV27 CADRRKSGNTIYF
- TRBV27 CASSFRETQYF
- TRBV10-2 CASWGTPDTQYF
- TRBV6-6 CASSYSANTEAFF
TRBD1 TRBV7-3 CASSLTGTGEHGYTF
- TRBV4-3 CASSQDRDIVPQYF
TRBD1 TRBV7-9 CASSSATGGSYGYTF